A selection of T cell receptor beta chains follows, all from one sample in a study of PD-1 blockade in mismatch repair-deficient tumors. Some clones are missing from TCRdb's copy, which holds only in-frame ones; the method was immunoSEQ multiplex PCR. The sample lists under 50,000 clones, roughly 84% occurring once. Here the sequenced sample was PBMCs, taken roughly 39 weeks after starting pembrolizumab. The receptors were gathered from an adult with mismatch repair-deficient cancer. CDR3s include the opening cysteine and the closing phenylalanine or tryptophan. The D gene is left open where the match is weak. Part of the rows lack a size; the others show once, few, many or a class for expanded clones.

D	size	V	J	CDR3	DNA
NA	NA	TRBV9	TRBJ1-1	CAKIWTAEAFF	TGTGCCAAAATATGGACAGCCGAAGCTTTCTTT
NA	NA	TRBV9	TRBJ2-2	CASSKEGSTGELFF	TGTGCCAGCAGCAAAGAGGGAAGCACCGGGGAGCTGTTTTTT
TRBD1	few	TRBV19	TRBJ1-2	CASSIGQAYGYTF	TGTGCCAGTAGTATCGGACAGGCCTATGGCTACACCTTC
TRBD1	once	TRBV10-3	TRBJ1-6	CAISESEGDRGPLHF	TGTGCCATCAGTGAGTCTGAAGGGGACAGGGGGCCCCTCCACTTT
NA	NA	TRBV29-1	TRBJ2-1	CSVEVEVAYNEQFF	TGCAGCGTTGAAGTAGAGGTAGCCTACAATGAGCAGTTCTTC
TRBD2	few	TRBV18	TRBJ2-7	CASSPGAGGYEQYF	TGTGCCAGCTCCCCCGGGGCGGGGGGCTACGAGCAGTACTTC
NA	NA	TRBV28	TRBJ1-2	CASSSEHLIYGYTF	TGTGCCAGCAGTTCAGAACACCTGATCTATGGCTACACCTTC
NA	NA	TRBV11-1	TRBJ1-1	CASSLGPGTEAFF	TGTGCCAGCAGCTTAGGTCCAGGCACTGAAGCTTTCTTT
NA	NA	TRBV6-7	TRBJ2-1	CASRQTPYGDEQFF	TGTGCCAGCAGACAGACCCCATACGGCGATGAGCAGTTCTTC
TRBD1	NA	TRBV5-1	TRBJ2-3	CASSLTGGRGDTQYF	TGCGCCAGCAGCTTGACAGGGGGCCGTGGAGATACGCAGTATTTT
TRBD1	NA	TRBV7-9	TRBJ2-1	CASSLGQGAGTRTNEQFF	TGTGCCAGCAGCTTGGGACAGGGGGCAGGTACTAGAACGAATGAGCAGTTCTTC
NA	once	TRBV6-5	TRBJ1-1	CASSYNSGGVVNVFF	TGTGCCAGCAGTTACAACTCTGGGGGGGTGGTGAACGTTTTCTTT
NA	NA	TRBV5-8	TRBJ1-2	CASSLGEYGYTF	TGTGCCAGCAGCTTGGGGGAGTATGGCTACACCTTC
NA	NA	TRBV4-1	TRBJ2-1	CASSRAPGNNEQFF	TGCGCCAGCAGCCGGGCCCCGGGAAACAATGAGCAGTTCTTC
TRBD1	once	TRBV7-8	TRBJ1-6	CASSQGQGDSPLHF	TGTGCCAGCAGCCAGGGACAGGGGGATTCACCCCTCCACTTT
NA	once	TRBV7-7	TRBJ2-5	CASSFRGRQETQYF	TGTGCCAGCAGCTTCAGGGGCCGGCAAGAGACCCAGTACTTC
TRBD2	NA	TRBV27	TRBJ2-1	CASTPGLAAYNEQFF	TGTGCCAGCACCCCGGGACTAGCGGCCTACAATGAGCAGTTCTTC
TRBD1	NA	TRBV7-3	TRBJ2-1	CASSRRQGAYNEQFF	TGTGCCAGCAGCCGCCGACAGGGGGCCTACAATGAGCAGTTCTTC
TRBD2	NA	TRBV27	TRBJ2-7	CASRNAGLAGGPGLYEQYF	TGTGCCAGCAGGAACGCGGGACTAGCGGGAGGGCCGGGTCTTTACGAGCAGTACTTC
TRBD1	NA	TRBV7-9	TRBJ2-1	CASSLADRDVGEQFF	TGTGCCAGCAGCTTGGCGGACAGGGACGTGGGTGAGCAGTTCTTC
NA	NA	TRBV6-1	TRBJ1-2	CASSTKDRQSDGYTF	TGTGCCAGCAGTACCAAGGATAGACAGAGCGATGGCTACACCTTC
TRBD1	NA	TRBV28	TRBJ2-1	CASRDRTGTYNEQFF	TGTGCCAGCAGGGATCGGACAGGGACGTACAATGAGCAGTTCTTC
TRBD2	NA	TRBV6-5	TRBJ2-2	CASSRAGANTGELFF	TGTGCCAGCAGTCGAGCGGGAGCGAACACCGGGGAGCTGTTTTTT